This is a list of T cell receptor beta chains from one sample in a study of cytomegalovirus exposure and HLA in healthy donors. This table comes from immunoSEQ multiplex PCR, and its TCRdb copy is limited to in-frame clones, with some not included. The sample has about 15,000 clones; 55% to 75% are singletons. Sequencing used PBMCs. The receptors shown here come from a woman aged 50 to 60 in good health and CMV-seropositive. Each CDR3 is given with its conserved first and last residue. A D gene is named only where the DNA matches it firmly. The size of a clone is reported for some rows only, either as once, few or many, or as a class for expanded clones.

TRBV28	-	-	TRBJ2-6	CASSLGGSGANVLTF	TGTGCCAGCAGTTTAGGAGGGTCTGGGGCCAACGTCCTGACTTTC
TRBV6-1	-	-	TRBJ1-2	CASSASTFYGYTF	TGTGCCAGCAGTGCCTCGACATTTTATGGCTACACCTTC
TRBV10-3	few	-	TRBJ2-2	CAIRETGNTGELFF	TGTGCCATCAGAGAGACAGGGAACACCGGGGAGCTGTTTTTT
TRBV7-2	few	-	TRBJ2-4	CASRGSGNIQYF	TGTGCCAGCAGGGGGAGTGGAAACATTCAGTACTTC
TRBV6-1	-	-	TRBJ1-2	CASRDRTNYGYTF	TGTGCCAGCAGAGACAGGACTAACTATGGCTACACCTTC
TRBV7-8	-	-	TRBJ1-2	CASVGADYGYTF	TGTGCCAGCGTGGGGGCTGACTATGGCTACACCTTC
TRBV28	-	-	TRBJ1-5	CASSTTGEGQPQHF	TGTGCCAGCAGTACCACAGGTGAAGGGCAGCCCCAGCATTTT
TRBV5-1	-	TRBD1	TRBJ1-2	CASSRGQPQYGYTF	TGCGCCAGCAGCCGGGGACAGCCACAATATGGCTACACCTTC
TRBV19	medium-sized	-	TRBJ2-3	CASRLAGDTQYF	TGTGCCAGTAGACTAGCAGGAGATACGCAGTATTTT
TRBV2	-	-	TRBJ2-5	CATHRGSQETQYF	TGTGCCACTCACCGGGGGAGCCAAGAGACCCAGTACTTC
TRBV4-2	few	TRBD2	TRBJ2-7	CASSQGVAGLSEQYF	TGTGCCAGCAGCCAAGGCGTAGCGGGTTTAAGCGAGCAGTACTTC
TRBV29-1	once	TRBD1	TRBJ1-2	CSAEDRGLANYGYTF	TGCAGCGCCGAAGACAGGGGTCTCGCTAACTATGGCTACACCTTC
TRBV30	-	-	TRBJ2-1	CAWSVHGGTAEKFF	TGTGCCTGGAGTGTACATGGAGGGACCGCCGAAAAGTTCTTC
TRBV29-1	-	-	TRBJ2-7	CSVDTGRTYEQYF	TGCAGCGTTGATACAGGGCGTACCTACGAGCAGTACTTC
TRBV30	-	-	TRBJ1-1	CAWRVAASAFF	TGTGCCTGGAGGGTGGCTGCCTCAGCTTTCTTT
TRBV25-1	-	-	TRBJ1-1	CASSEGGLRAEAFF	TGTGCCAGCAGTGAGGGGGGGTTAAGAGCTGAAGCTTTCTTT